These 30 T cell receptor beta chains originate from one sample sequenced in a study of blood T cell repertoires in COVID-19 (dated by TCRdb to the early 2020s). The library was built by means of the immunoSEQ multiplex PCR assay. TCRdb retrieved this table from immuneACCESS and kept in-frame rearrangements only. Not all clones are present; in checked studies, unresolved V genes account for under half, and no reason is known for the remainder. The sample table holds some 240,000 clones, of which about 89% were seen once. The biggest ten clones account for around 6.5% of the sample. Sequenced sample: peripheral blood. The receptors were sampled from a man between 60 and 70 years old who had recovered from COVID-19.

V is TRBV11-2 and J is TRBJ2-4, with TRBD2 identical over 8 bases. With V trimmed by 4 bases and J by 5 bases, 7 bases remained unmatched. The CDR3 runs 15 residues. Per germline, CDR1 SGHAT and CDR2 FQNNGV. This CDR3 reads CASSSRAGVENIQYF. The CDR3 nucleotides are TGTGCCAGCAGCTCCCGAGCGGGAGTGGAAAACATTCAGTACTTC.

The chain has TRBV5-1 and TRBJ1-5, with 7 nucleotides matching TRBD1. The V and J ends lost 4 bases and 3 bases, in that order; junction bases with no gene match: 7. The CDR3 has 15 amino acids. Germline V lookup: CDR1 SGHRS, CDR2 YFSETQ. The CDR3 is CASSPGTAINQPQHF. DNA of the CDR3: TGCGCCAGCAGCCCCGGGACAGCTATCAATCAGCCCCAGCATTTT.

V gene TRBV28 combines with J gene TRBJ1-5; 9 bases are a match to TRBD1. The germline CDR1 and CDR2 sequences are MDHEN and SYDVKM. CDR3 size: 15 residues. The ends lost 5 bases at V and 2 bases at J; junction bases unmatched: 4. The CDR3 coding sequence is TGTGCCAGCAGTCTACGGACAGGGGGCAATCAGCCCCAGCATTTT. Amino acids: CASSLRTGGNQPQHF. The full variable domain, rest sourced from reference TRBV28 and TRBJ1-5, is DVKVTQSSRYLVKRTGEKVFLECVQDMDHENMFWYRQDPGLGLRLIYFSYDVKMKEKGDIPEGYSVSREKKERFSLILESASTNQTSMYLCASSLRTGGNQPQHFGDGTRLSIL.

The chain recombines TRBV11-2 with TRBJ2-7; 10 positions match TRBD1. The trim removed 4 bases at V and 2 bases at J, leaving 8 bases unmatched. In germline, CDR1 is SGHAT, CDR2 FQNNGV. The CDR3 covers 16 residues. The CDR3 protein is CASSSLGTGAAYEQYF. The DNA for the CDR3 is TGTGCCAGCAGCTCCTTAGGGACAGGGGCGGCCTACGAGCAGTACTTC.

This chain links TRBV29-1 with TRBJ2-2; 10 nucleotides line up with TRBD1. Germline trimming cut 5 bases from V and 3 bases from J; bases unmatched to any gene: 3. Germline V lookup: CDR1 SQVTM, CDR2 ANQGSEA. This CDR3 comprises 14 residues. CDR3 loop: CSVRQGADTGELFF. As DNA, the CDR3 is TGCAGCGTTAGACAGGGGGCGGACACCGGGGAGCTGTTTTTT.

In DNA form, the CDR3 reads TGTGCCAGTAGTATCCAGGGGGCGTCCTACGAGCAGTACTTC. Protein: CASSIQGASYEQYF. V gene TRBV19 combines with J gene TRBJ2-7; TRBD1 agrees at 8 bases. V shed 3 bases and J 1 base; nucleotides not matched to a gene: 2. Germline V lookup: CDR1 LNHDA, CDR2 SQIVND (reference sequence). This CDR3 region has 14 residues.

As regards this clone: The identical CDR3 is also encoded by other nucleotide sequences in the sample. The J gene is TRBJ2-3, the V gene TRBV7-3; D gene uncertain. The CDR3 has 14 residues. V was shortened by 0 bases and J by 0 bases, with 4 bases between the two germline ends. CDR1 SGHTA and CDR2 FQGTGA come from the germline V gene. The CDR3 nucleotides are TGTGCCAGCAGCTTAACCGGGAGCACAGATACGCAGTATTTT. Translation gives CASSLTGSTDTQYF.

This sequence joins TRBV19 and TRBJ2-3; 7 positions match TRBD2. Germline V gene data show CDR1 as LNHDA and CDR2 as SQIVND (reference sequence). J was trimmed by 13 bases and V by 5 bases; bases with no gene match: 9. The CDR3 is 12 residues long. Written as DNA, the CDR3 is TGTGCCAGTAGTCACGCCAGCGGGACTAAGTATTTT. Its protein is CASSHASGTKYF.

This chain joins TRBV19 and TRBJ1-2; 7 nucleotides agree with TRBD1. The ends lost 3 bases at V and 4 bases at J; junction bases unmatched: 5. Germline V gene lookup returns CDR1 LNHDA and CDR2 SQIVND (reference sequence). This CDR3 spans 14 amino acids. The CDR3 loop reads CASSIKTGTYGYTF. Here the CDR3 DNA reads TGTGCCAGTAGTATCAAGACAGGGACCTATGGCTACACCTTC.

The chain carries TRBV2 and TRBJ1-2, with 9 bases lining up with TRBD1. Per the germline V gene, CDR1 is SNHLY and CDR2 is FYNNEI. This CDR3 comprises 15 residues. Trimming at V came to 4 bases and at J to 4 bases, leaving 7 bases not matched to a gene. The CDR3 loop reads CASSVQGQGPYGYTF. The CDR3 DNA follows: TGTGCCAGCAGTGTACAGGGACAGGGACCCTATGGCTACACCTTC. The whole variable domain, filled in from reference TRBV2 and TRBJ1-2, reads EPEVTQTPSHQVTQMGQEVILRCVPISNHLYFYWYRQILGQKVEFLVSFYNNEISEKSEIFDDQFSVERPDGSNFTLKIRSTKLEDSAMYFCASSVQGQGPYGYTFGSGTRLTVV.

The chain uses TRBV7-2 and TRBJ2-7, with D perhaps TRBD2 (5 bases). Germline loops: CDR1 SGHTA, CDR2 FQGNSA. The germline V and J ends were trimmed by 5 bases and 0 bases, with 14 bases remaining between them. CDR3 length: 15 amino acids. The CDR3 DNA reads as TGTGCCAGCAGCCTCCCCGGGGTGAGCTCCTACGAGCAGTACTTC. It specifies CASSLPGVSSYEQYF.

The chain uses TRBV4-2 and TRBJ2-1; TRBD1 might be the D (6 bases). Germline values: CDR1 LGHNA, CDR2 YNFKEQ. CDR3 length: 12 amino acids. The V and J ends lost 6 bases and 7 bases respectively, with 10 bases between them. CDR3 sequence: CASSFQGNEQFF. In nucleotides, the CDR3 is TGTGCCAGCAGTTTTCAGGGGAATGAGCAGTTCTTC.

This rearrangement joins TRBV5-1 to TRBJ2-2; 7 bases map to TRBD2. V lost 3 bases, J lost 2 bases, and 7 bases stayed unmatched. The CDR3 is 16 amino acids. Germline CDR1 is SGHRS and CDR2 is YFSETQ. CDR3 sequence (DNA): TGCGCCAGCAGCTCAACAGCGGGGCTAAACACCGGGGAGCTGTTTTTT. The encoded protein is CASSSTAGLNTGELFF.

V and J are TRBV10-2 and TRBJ2-7; 9 nucleotides align to TRBD1. With 5 bases clipped from V and 2 bases from J, the junction kept 4 bases outside the gene matches. CDR3 length equals 14 residues. From germline, CDR1 is WSHSY and CDR2 SAAADI. The CDR3: CASSWTGEPYEQYF. The CDR3 region has the DNA TGCGCCAGCAGTTGGACAGGGGAACCCTACGAGCAGTACTTC.

In nucleotides, the CDR3 is TGCGCCAGCAGCTTCTCGACAGGGATTGGTGAAAAACTGTTTTTT. Encoded protein: CASSFSTGIGEKLFF. V is TRBV5-1 and J is TRBJ1-4; 7 positions agree with TRBD1. This CDR3 spans 15 amino acids. Germline CDR1 SGHRS, CDR2 YFSETQ. J lost 7 bases, V lost 2 bases, and 8 bases had no gene match. Full variable domain (rest looked up from reference TRBV5-1 and TRBJ1-4): KAGVTQTPRYLIKTRGQQVTLSCSPISGHRSVSWYQQTPGQGLQFLFEYFSETQRNKGNFPGRFSGRQFSNSRSEMNVSTLELGDSALYLCASSFSTGIGEKLFFGSGTQLSVL.

The chain joins TRBV6-5 to TRBJ2-7; D call uncertain. The CDR3 has 11 amino acids. Germline V CDR1 and CDR2: MNHEY, SVGAGI. V was pared by 8 bases and J by 3 bases, with 8 bases between. The CDR3 DNA sequence: TGTGCCAGCCAGAACAACTACGAGCAGTACTTC. It translates to CASQNNYEQYF.

The V and J genes are TRBV2 and TRBJ2-1; TRBD2 matches 8 bases. Losses at the gene ends were 5 bases for V and 7 bases for J; bases not matched to a gene: 13. The CDR3 spans 16 residues. In germline, CDR1 is SNHLY, CDR2 FYNNEI. CDR3 nucleotide sequence: TGTGCCAGCAGTCCTCTGATAGCGGGAAGGGGAAATGAGCAGTTCTTC. Residues: CASSPLIAGRGNEQFF.

The rearrangement uses TRBV15 and TRBJ1-3; TRBD1 matches at 7 bases. Germline V lookup: CDR1 LNHNV, CDR2 YYDKDF (reference sequence). This CDR3 comprises 15 residues. V gave up 2 bases and J gave up 1 base; unmatched junction bases: 2. CDR3 protein: CATSRPQGSGNTIYF. CDR3 in DNA: TGTGCCACCAGCAGACCACAGGGGTCTGGAAACACCATATATTTT. Full variable domain (missing parts from reference TRBV15 and TRBJ1-3): DAMVIQNPRYQVTQFGKPVTLSCSQTLNHNVMYWYQQKSSQAPKLLFHYYDKDFNNEADTPDNFQSRRPNTSFCFLDIRSPGLGDTAMYLCATSRPQGSGNTIYFGEGSWLTVV.

The chain recombines TRBV25-1 with TRBJ2-7, with D tentatively TRBD1 (5 bases). CDR3 length equals 11 residues. Germline-derived CDR1 and CDR2 are MGHDK and SYGVNS. V was trimmed by 7 bases and J by 4 bases, leaving 8 bases between them. This CDR3 is CASTQGYEQYF. The CDR3 DNA is TGTGCCAGCACGCAGGGTTACGAGCAGTACTTC.

The rearrangement uses TRBV9 and TRBJ2-1, with 13 bases aligning to TRBD2. The V segment lost 0 bases and the J segment 8 bases; nucleotides outside the gene matches: 2. The CDR3 runs to 15 residues. CDR1 and CDR2 (germline): SGDLS, YYNGEE. The DNA of the CDR3 is TGTGCCAGCAGCGTAGGACTAGCGGGAGGATATGAGCAGTTCTTC. Encoded protein: CASSVGLAGGYEQFF.

In its sample, this clone was seen a few times. The chain links TRBV7-3 to TRBJ1-2, with TRBD1 identical over 10 bases. Trimming took 5 bases from V and 0 from J; bases not matched to a gene: 3. From germline, CDR1 is SGHTA and CDR2 FQGTGA. This CDR3 is 15 amino acids long. This chain's CDR3 is CASSRGTGANYGYTF. The CDR3 DNA sequence: TGTGCCAGCAGCCGAGGGACAGGGGCTAACTATGGCTACACCTTC.

The chain couples TRBV18 to TRBJ2-1; perhaps TRBD1 as D (5 bases). Trimming left V 8 bases short and J 9 bases short, with 14 bases between. This CDR3 has 12 amino acids. Germline CDR1 is KGHSH and CDR2 is LQKENI. The CDR3 reads CASKDTVGEQFF. CDR3 DNA: TGTGCCAGCAAGGACACCGTTGGTGAGCAGTTCTTC.

V is TRBV6-2 or TRBV6-3 and J is TRBJ2-7; 8 bases align to TRBD1. Losses at the gene ends were 7 bases for V and 2 bases for J; bases not matched to a gene: 4. The CDR3 is 13 residues long. Germline V CDR1 and CDR2: MNHEY, SVGEGT. The CDR3 reads CASNPGGAYEQYF. In nucleotides, the CDR3 is TGTGCCAGCAACCCAGGGGGCGCCTACGAGCAGTACTTC.

This chain connects TRBV19 to TRBJ2-2, with 8 bases lining up with TRBD1. Germline loops: CDR1 LNHDA, CDR2 SQIVND (reference sequence). V dropped 2 bases and J dropped 9; count of bases not matched to a gene: 14. The length of the CDR3 is 17 residues. The CDR3 here is CASSISTGELGTRELFF. The CDR3 bases are TGTGCCAGTAGTATATCGACAGGGGAGCTTGGAACGAGGGAGCTGTTTTTT.

The V gene is TRBV5-1, the J gene TRBJ1-1, with D possibly being TRBD1 (6 bases). V was clipped by 1 base and J by 7 bases, with 17 bases between them. Germline V gene sequence: CDR1 SGHRS, CDR2 YFSETQ. CDR3 size: 15 residues. CDR3 DNA sequence: TGCGCCAGCAGCTTGAGGCCAGGGGAAAAGGTTGAAGCTTTCTTT. Translation: CASSLRPGEKVEAFF.

This chain joins TRBV6-5 and TRBJ2-7; 9 positions match TRBD2. V trimming: 4 bases; J trimming: 7 bases; junction bases outside the gene matches: 11. The CDR3 contains 15 residues. Per the germline V gene, CDR1 is MNHEY and CDR2 is SVGAGI. The CDR3 region has the DNA TGTGCCAGCAGTTTCCTTAGCGGGAGCGGTGGGGAGCAGTACTTC. Protein sequence: CASSFLSGSGGEQYF.

This sequence joins TRBV2 and TRBJ2-3, with 7 bases that match TRBD2. V lost 2 bases and J lost 6; bases outside the gene matches: 8. Per the germline V gene, CDR1 is SNHLY and CDR2 is FYNNEI. The CDR3 spans 15 residues. CDR3 bases: TGTGCCAGCAGTGAAAGCGGGGCCAGGTCGGATACGCAGTATTTT. This encodes CASSESGARSDTQYF. The variable domain in full, with the rest retrieved from reference TRBV2 and TRBJ2-3, is EPEVTQTPSHQVTQMGQEVILRCVPISNHLYFYWYRQILGQKVEFLVSFYNNEISEKSEIFDDQFSVERPDGSNFTLKIRSTKLEDSAMYFCASSESGARSDTQYFGPGTRLTVL.

V gene TRBV11-2 combines with J gene TRBJ2-7; 11 bases match TRBD1. The V segment lost 1 base and the J segment 1 base; nucleotides outside the gene matches: 3. CDR1 and CDR2 from the germline V gene are SGHAT and FQNNGV. This CDR3 region has 16 residues. The CDR3: CASSLAGTGGSYEQYF. The CDR3 region has the DNA TGTGCCAGCAGCTTAGCTGGGACAGGGGGGTCCTACGAGCAGTACTTC.

CDR3 sequence (DNA): TGTGCCAGCAGCCTCCAGGGCTCGGTGAACACTGAAGCTTTCTTT. Translated, it gives CASSLQGSVNTEAFF. The rearrangement uses TRBV7-9 and TRBJ1-1, with TRBD1 as a possible D gene (5 bases). V gave up 5 bases and J gave up 0 bases, with 13 bases separating them. CDR3 length: 15 amino acids. CDR1 SEHNR and CDR2 FQNEAQ come from the germline V gene (reference sequence).

The rearrangement links TRBV28 to TRBJ2-5; D uncertain. The CDR3 length is 12 residues. Germline V gene data show CDR1 as MDHEN and CDR2 as SYDVKM. V lost 3 bases and J lost 4, with 6 bases in between. The CDR3 reads CASSFSIETQYF. The CDR3 DNA sequence: TGTGCCAGCAGTTTCTCTATAGAGACCCAGTACTTC.